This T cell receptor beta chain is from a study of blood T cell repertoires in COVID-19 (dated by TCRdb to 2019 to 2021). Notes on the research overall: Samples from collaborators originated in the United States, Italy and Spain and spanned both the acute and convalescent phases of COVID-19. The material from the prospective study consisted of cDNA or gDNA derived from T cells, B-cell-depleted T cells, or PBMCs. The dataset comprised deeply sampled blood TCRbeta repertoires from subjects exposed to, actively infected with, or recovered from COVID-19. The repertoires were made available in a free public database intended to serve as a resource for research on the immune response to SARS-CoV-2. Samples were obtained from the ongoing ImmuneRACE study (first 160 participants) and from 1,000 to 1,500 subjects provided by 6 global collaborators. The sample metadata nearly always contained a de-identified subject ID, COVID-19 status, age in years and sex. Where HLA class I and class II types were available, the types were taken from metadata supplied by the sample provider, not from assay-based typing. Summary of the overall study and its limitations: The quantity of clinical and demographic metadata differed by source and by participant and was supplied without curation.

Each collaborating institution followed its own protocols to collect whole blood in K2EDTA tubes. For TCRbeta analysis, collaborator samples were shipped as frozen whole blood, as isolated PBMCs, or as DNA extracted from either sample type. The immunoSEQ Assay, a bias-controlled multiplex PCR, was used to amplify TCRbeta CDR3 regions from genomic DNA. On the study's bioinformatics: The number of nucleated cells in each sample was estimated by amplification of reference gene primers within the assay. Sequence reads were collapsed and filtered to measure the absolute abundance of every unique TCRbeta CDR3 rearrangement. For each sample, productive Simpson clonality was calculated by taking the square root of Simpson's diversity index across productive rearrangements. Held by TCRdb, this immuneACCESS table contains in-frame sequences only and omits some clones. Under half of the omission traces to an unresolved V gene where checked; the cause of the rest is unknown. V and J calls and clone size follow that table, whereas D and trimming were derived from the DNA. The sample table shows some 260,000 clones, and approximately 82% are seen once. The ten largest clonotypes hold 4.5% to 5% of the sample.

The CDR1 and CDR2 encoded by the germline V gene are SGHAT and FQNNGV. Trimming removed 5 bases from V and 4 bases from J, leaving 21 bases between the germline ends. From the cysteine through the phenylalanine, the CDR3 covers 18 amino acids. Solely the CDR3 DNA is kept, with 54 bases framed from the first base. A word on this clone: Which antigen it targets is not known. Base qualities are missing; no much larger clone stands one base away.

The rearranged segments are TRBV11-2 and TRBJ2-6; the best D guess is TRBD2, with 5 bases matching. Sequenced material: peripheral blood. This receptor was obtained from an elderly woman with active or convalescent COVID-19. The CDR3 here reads CASSADIVKTGGANVLTF. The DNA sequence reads TGTGCCAGCAGCGCAGATATAGTTAAAACGGGAGGGGCCAACGTCCTGACTTTC.